One TCR beta chain is described in this entry. The data stem from a study of PD-L1 blockade in urothelial cancer. Study at large: The patients first took atezolizumab in 2014, receiving 1,200 mg intravenously every 3 weeks.

Trimming took 6 bases from V and 4 from J; bases not matched to a gene: 5. This CDR3 is built from 14 residues. Germline V CDR1 and CDR2: MNHEY, SMNVEV (reference sequence). The data were produced by immunoSEQ multiplex PCR, yet TCRdb's version contains in-frame clones alone and is incomplete. The repertoire holds under 40,000 clones, with 90% as singletons. This chain joins TRBV27 and TRBJ2-1, with 8 bases matching TRBD2. The sample in question was PBMCs, obtained around atezolizumab (anti-PD-L1) treatment. The receptor was derived from a man aged 70 or older with urothelial cancer. The CDR3 region has the DNA TGTGCCAGCAGAAATAGCGGGACTTACAATGAGCAGTTCTTC. Translated, it gives CASRNSGTYNEQFF.